This T cell receptor beta chain was observed in a study of CD8 T cells in Susac syndrome. V lost 0 bases and J lost 6, with 23 bases in between. The CDR3 runs 18 residues. Germline V gene data show CDR1 as LGHNA and CDR2 as YSLEER. With random hexamers, about 0.5 to 1 ug RNA was reverse transcribed. One entry per CDR3 protein results from TCRdb running MiXCR on the immunoSEQ multiplex PCR reads. The table records 170,000 or so distinct CDR3 sequences, about 94% of them present only once. Treatment-naive patients with stable or active relapsing-remitting disease served as multiple sclerosis controls. This chain connects TRBV4-3 to TRBJ1-2; D is perhaps TRBD1 (5 bases). The sequenced sample was CD4+ T cells from PBMCs. The origin of this receptor is a human donor with multiple sclerosis. The CDR3 sequence: CASSQDGTPGGGRNGYTF. The CDR3 nucleotides read TGCGCCAGCAGCCAAGATGGAACCCCGGGGGGAGGGAGGAATGGCTACACCTTC.